Each of the 6 T cell receptor beta chains below was sequenced from the same sample in a study of shared clonotypes between healthy human individuals. Profiling relied on immunoSEQ multiplex PCR, and the TCRdb table lists in-frame clones only, not all of them. The sample yields under 2,500,000 clones, about 94% seen once. Sequencing was performed on naive CD4+ T cells sorted from blood. Specified subset: CD45RA+ positively selected. The receptors stem from a man between 18 and 35 years old in good health.

The chain recombines TRBV9 with TRBJ1-2; 11 nucleotides match TRBD1. The CDR3 loop spans 15 amino acids. The germline V gene has CDR1 SGDLS and CDR2 YYNGEE. V shed 2 bases and J 7 bases; nucleotides not matched to a gene: 7. The CDR3 loop reads CASSVADRGPFGYTF. The CDR3 nucleotides read TGTGCCAGCAGCGTGGCGGACAGGGGGCCCTTTGGCTACACCTTC.

The chain is built from TRBV11-2 and TRBJ2-1; D is perhaps TRBD1 (6 bases). V shed 2 bases and J shed 0 bases, with 11 bases lying between them. The length of the CDR3 is 16 residues. CDR1 and CDR2 (germline): SGHAT, FQNNGV. The CDR3 spells CASSLTGTSSYNEQFF. The CDR3 region has the DNA TGTGCCAGCAGCTTAACAGGGACGAGCTCCTACAATGAGCAGTTCTTC.

The chain employs TRBV29-1 and TRBJ2-3; tentatively, D is TRBD2 (7 bases). V shed 7 bases and J shed 4 bases, with 18 bases lying between them. Germline assignment: CDR1 SQVTM and CDR2 ANQGSEA. This CDR3 spans 14 amino acids. CDR3 DNA: TGCAGCGGCGCGCCGGGGGGCCTTGCAGATACGCAGTATTTT. Translating it yields CSGAPGGLADTQYF.

This clone occurred once. The V gene is TRBV19, the J gene TRBJ1-2, with TRBD1 matching over 7 bases. The CDR3 has 16 amino acids. J lost 3 bases, V lost 6 bases, and 13 bases had no gene match. Per germline, CDR1 LNHDA and CDR2 SQIVND (reference sequence). CDR3 nucleotide sequence: TGTGCCAGTAGGGAGGACAGGCCAGCGCTAGACTATGGCTACACCTTC. This translates into CASREDRPALDYGYTF.

The chain employs TRBV2 and TRBJ1-4, with TRBD1 as a possible D gene (5 bases). The CDR3 length is 14 residues. The V end lost 8 bases, the J end lost 5 bases, and 15 bases lay between the germline ends. Germline CDR1 is SNHLY and CDR2 is FYNNEI. CDR3 in DNA: TGTGCCAGCGGGGTCCAGGGAGGGAATGAAAAACTGTTTTTT. Protein product: CASGVQGGNEKLFF.

In this sample, this clone turned up once. The chain is built from TRBV7-2 and TRBJ2-1; TRBD2 agrees at 10 bases. Trimming at V came to 5 bases and at J to 4 bases, leaving 8 bases not matched to a gene. The CDR3 is 16 residues long. The germline V gene encodes CDR1 SGHTA and CDR2 FQGNSA. This CDR3 is CASSQTLAGAYNEQFF. CDR3 sequence (DNA): TGTGCCAGCAGCCAGACCCTAGCGGGAGCTTACAATGAGCAGTTCTTC.